This paragraph reports one T cell receptor (beta chain). What this receptor recognizes is not known. No qualities accompany the bases; no much larger clone lies one base away. Moderately to severely active disease, a Clinical Activity Score of at least 3, a NOSPECS grade of at least 4, and a duration under 3 months were present in ophthalmopathy patients. Exclusion was applied to patients with uncontrolled infections, other autoimmune diseases, pregnancy or lactation. Diagnoses relied on clinical symptoms, serum thyroxine and TRAb, thyroid ultrasound and orbital computed tomography. Ficoll-Paque density gradient centrifugation was used to isolate PBMCs from about 10 ml of fresh peripheral blood. Total RNA was extracted with Trizol reagent, and quality was checked on an Agilent 2100 Bioanalyzer. The TCR beta CDR3 regions were amplified from the RNA transcripts. For the first round of RT-PCR on the TCR CDR3, the HTBI primer set was used together with the Qiagen OneStep RT-PCR kit. Libraries were constructed in a second round of multiplex PCR, after which size selection and purification were performed. Paired-end sequencing of the libraries was performed with 100 bp reads on an Illumina HiSeq2000. On the authors' methods: SOAPnuke was used to process the raw data, throwing out any read that contained adapters or uncalled bases, had a mean Phred below 15, or lacked an exact constant-primer or identifier match. High-quality paired reads were merged with COPE v1.2.5, and unique nucleotide sequences were defined as clonotypes. MiTCR v1.1 was used to align the clonotypes against IMGT TRBV, TRBD and TRBJ reference segments. The analysis included only V-J combinations with a frequency above 0.0001, which together covered more than 98% of the repertoires. The TCS score was defined as F50 (clonal expansion) divided by E x V (chaos), with BLOSUM62-based TCRdist calculated between CDR3 peptides within each V-J. Welch's t-statistics and random forest reduced just over 500 V-J features to roughly 13, which were used in a naive Bayes classifier (R e1071). The public sequencing data were trimmed at Q25 with fastp and processed into clonotypes with MiXCR by TCRdb, which kept only in-frame beta chains. All rows with the same CDR3 protein become a single entry with the most common DNA and genes. Here the V and J calls rest on TCRdb's processing, not on the authors' analysis. Present in this sample are a few hundred thousand distinct CDR3 sequences, about a sixth of which were seen just once. The ten top clones hold around 58% of the sample.

The CDR3 numbers 17 residues from cysteine through phenylalanine. This entry keeps only the CDR3 DNA: 51 bases, framed from base 1. The V end loses 0 bases and the J end loses 6 bases, and a stretch of 18 bases separates them. CDR1 and CDR2 are read off the germline V gene as SGHRS and YFSETQ. The sample belongs to a study of T cells in Graves' hyperthyroidism and ophthalmopathy (dated by TCRdb to the late 2010s). Background for the entire study: Peripheral blood was collected at initial diagnosis, before any treatment. A discovery cohort of about a hundred patients, roughly 45 with Graves' ophthalmopathy and about 58 with stable Graves' hyperthyroidism, was used to find distinguishing TCR V-J signatures. Whether ophthalmopathy could be predicted prospectively was tested in an independent validation cohort made up of 18 to 20 hyperthyroidism patients plus 17 patients who later progressed to ophthalmopathy. The roughly 94 discovery patients were randomly divided into training and test sets at a 7:3 ratio. Thyroid tissue and blood T-cell repertoires from six or seven Graves' hyperthyroidism patients were also compared in the study. Once sampling was done, hyperthyroidism patients were given methimazole at a starting dose of 30 mg daily, whereas ophthalmopathy patients were given high-dose intravenous methylprednisolone. TCR Vbeta CDR3 sequencing of roughly 140 peripheral blood samples (approximately 44 ophthalmopathy, some 75 hyperthyroidism and roughly 17 progressor patients) is reported in the paper. Beyond this particular receptor, the publication reports: In cross-validation, a model built on a 13 V-J signature told ophthalmopathy apart from stable hyperthyroidism with approximately 91% sensitivity and roughly 82% specificity, and in testing the same model reached 80%/75%. In validation, the model predicted progression to ophthalmopathy with just under 71% sensitivity and about 73% specificity, a median of approximately 6.7 months before onset. Most expanded thyroid clonotypes (frequency above 0.001) were also detected in blood, suggesting blood repertoires may reflect thyroid immune responses. Sample size was not statistically predetermined, and blinding of investigators to group allocation was not performed.

Sequencing input: blood. The sequence was collected from a woman in her sixties or seventies with Graves' ophthalmopathy. Rearrangement joined TRBV5-1 to TRBJ2-2, with the D call perhaps TRBD1 or TRBD2, as 5 bases match in each case. The bases read TGCGCCAGCAGCTTGGGGTATTCGGGACGAAAGGCCGGGGAGCTGTTTTTT. This sequence encodes CASSLGYSGRKAGELFF.